Here is one TCR beta chain with its context. In the authors' workflow: Cell counts per sample came from amplifying reference gene primers. Data came from immunoSEQ multiplex PCR; TCRdb stores just in-frame clones and leaves some out. Clone size and V and J calls were adopted from that table, with D and trimming inferred from the DNA. The repertoire holds approximately 58,000 clones, with around 90% as singletons. CDR3 length: 13 residues. Trimming stripped 5 bases from V and 4 bases from J, with 9 bases between. This specimen belongs to a study of blood T cell repertoires in COVID-19. About the research overall: From the United States, Italy and Spain came samples of acute and convalescent COVID-19. Nucleic acid was either cDNA or gDNA, and it came from T cells, B-cell-depleted T cells, or PBMCs.

V is TRBV12-3 or TRBV12-4 and J is TRBJ1-3; weak D call: TRBD1 (5 bases). The clonotype originates from a woman of 80 years or more with active COVID-19. The sample consisted of peripheral blood. The CDR3 spells CASSIAGGNTIYF. The CDR3, as DNA: TGTGCCAGCAGTATCGCAGGGGGAAACACCATATATTTT.